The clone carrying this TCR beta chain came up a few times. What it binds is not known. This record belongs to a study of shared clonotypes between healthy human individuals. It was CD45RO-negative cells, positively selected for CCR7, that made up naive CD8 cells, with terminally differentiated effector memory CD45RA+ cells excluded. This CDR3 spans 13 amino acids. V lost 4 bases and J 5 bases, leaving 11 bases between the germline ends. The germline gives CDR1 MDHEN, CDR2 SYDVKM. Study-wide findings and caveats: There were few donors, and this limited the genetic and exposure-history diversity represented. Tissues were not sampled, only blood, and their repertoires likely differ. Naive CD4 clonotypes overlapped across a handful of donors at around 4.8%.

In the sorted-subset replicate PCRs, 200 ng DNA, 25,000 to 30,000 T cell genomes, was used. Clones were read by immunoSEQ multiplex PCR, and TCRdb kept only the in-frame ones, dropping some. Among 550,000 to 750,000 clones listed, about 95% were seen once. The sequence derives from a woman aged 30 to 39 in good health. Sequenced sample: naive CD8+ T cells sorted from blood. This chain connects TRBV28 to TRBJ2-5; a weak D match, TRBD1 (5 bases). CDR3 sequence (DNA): TGTGCCAGCAGTTCACAGGTTTGGGAGACCCAGTACTTC. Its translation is CASSSQVWETQYF.